These 24 T cell receptor beta chains were all obtained from the same sample, sequenced in a study of T-cell memory formation after mild COVID-19 (dated by TCRdb to the early 2020s). Library prep was done by 5' RACE. Sequencing took place on an Illumina NovaSeq 6000. Through fastp at Q25 and MiXCR, TCRdb rebuilt clones from the public reads, retaining in-frame beta chains. Rows with a matching CDR3 protein are joined into one entry that keeps the most common DNA and genes. This sample holds 250,000 to 350,000 distinct CDR3 sequences; 15% to 20% were observed only once. The top ten constitute roughly 20% of the sample. The sample taken for sequencing was PBMCs or a T cell subset sorted from them (not recorded which). The source of these receptors is a man between 18 and 29 years old who had mild COVID-19 (a few samples of this study predate the infection). The sample titles of this study are shuffled in the database, so cell type and time point are left out; the donor was told from shared clones.

The chain has TRBV6-1 and TRBJ2-3; D may match TRBD1 or TRBD2 (5 bases each). The CDR3 runs to 14 residues. Trimming took off 10 bases at V and 5 bases at J, with 19 bases between the two ends. Germline V gives CDR1 MNHNS, CDR2 SASEGT. CDR3: CATTQRDLGDTQYF. As DNA, the CDR3 is TGTGCCACTACCCAGAGGGACCTAGGAGATACGCAGTATTTT.

V is TRBV27 and J is TRBJ2-5; weak D call: TRBD1 (6 bases). The V gene's germline CDR1 is MNHEY and CDR2 SMNVEV (reference sequence). V dropped 4 bases and J dropped 5 bases, with 14 bases sitting between them. The CDR3 is 14 residues long. CDR3 amino acids: CASSSLQGAETQYF. CDR3 nucleotide sequence: TGTGCCAGCAGTTCCCTACAGGGAGCGGAGACCCAGTACTTC.

The V and J genes are TRBV6-4 and TRBJ2-3; 7 bases agree with TRBD2. The CDR3 loop spans 13 amino acids. CDR1 MRHNA and CDR2 SNTAGT come from the germline V gene. Trimming at V came to 8 bases and at J to 4 bases, leaving 6 bases not matched to a gene. The DNA of the CDR3 is TGTGCCAGCGCCGTTCGGGGGGCAGATACGCAGTATTTT. It specifies CASAVRGADTQYF.

This chain uses TRBV5-1 with TRBJ2-1; 14 bases align to TRBD2. The CDR3 length is 20 residues. The V segment lost 4 bases and the J segment 0 bases; nucleotides outside the gene matches: 12. Germline V CDR1 and CDR2: SGHRS, YFSETQ. The chain's CDR3 is CASSPQRGLAGVSSYNEQFF. In DNA form, the CDR3 reads TGCGCCAGCAGCCCCCAACGGGGACTAGCGGGGGTTAGCTCCTACAATGAGCAGTTCTTC.

The V gene is TRBV7-2, the J gene TRBJ1-6, with D perhaps matching TRBD1 (5 bases). This CDR3 spans 15 amino acids. Germline V gives CDR1 SGHTA, CDR2 FQGNSA. Trimming pared 5 bases from V and 15 bases from J, leaving 23 bases between. This CDR3 reads CASSPEGSAVVNLHF. In DNA form, the CDR3 reads TGTGCCAGCAGCCCAGAGGGGTCCGCGGTTGTAAACCTCCACTTT.

The J gene is TRBJ1-1, the V gene TRBV6-2 or TRBV6-3; D is unresolved. Germline lookup yields CDR1 MNHEY and CDR2 SVGEGT. CDR3 length equals 13 residues. The V gene lost 0 bases and the J gene lost 4 bases, with 6 bases spanning the gap. For the CDR3, the DNA is TGTGCCAGCAGTTACTCAACCCCCACTGAAGCTTTCTTT. This gives the protein CASSYSTPTEAFF.

The chain links TRBV4-3 to TRBJ2-1, with D tentatively TRBD1 (6 bases). This CDR3 spans 14 amino acids. V was trimmed by 4 bases and J by 5 bases, leaving 12 bases between them. CDR1 and CDR2 from the germline V gene are LGHNA and YSLEER. The CDR3 loop reads CASSLHRVDNEQFF. The CDR3 bases are TGCGCCAGCAGCCTCCACAGGGTTGACAATGAGCAGTTCTTC.

The gene calls are TRBV20-1 and TRBJ2-5; D possibly corresponds to TRBD1 (5 bases). Between the trimmed V and J ends, which lost 3 bases and 6 bases, there was a span of 8 bases. The CDR3 length is 11 residues. Germline-derived CDR1 and CDR2 are DFQATT and SNEGSKA (reference sequence). CDR3: CSASRVQTQYF. The CDR3 DNA follows: TGCAGTGCTAGCAGGGTACAGACCCAGTACTTC.

This clonotype has a count of ten or more. The rearrangement joins TRBV29-1 to TRBJ2-5, with 7 nucleotides matching TRBD1. Germline trimming cut 5 bases from V and 5 bases from J; bases unmatched to any gene: 8. Germline V CDR1 and CDR2: SQVTM, ANQGSEA. This CDR3 is built from 13 residues. This CDR3 reads CSVPRGMKETQYF. As DNA, the CDR3 is TGCAGCGTTCCCAGGGGGATGAAGGAGACCCAGTACTTC.

This clonotype was seen only a few times. This sequence joins TRBV11-2 and TRBJ1-1, with a tentative D call TRBD1 (5 bases). Germline CDR1 reads SGHAT; CDR2 reads FQNNGV. Deletions cut 3 bases from V and 1 base from J, with 12 bases between. The CDR3 is 15 amino acids. For the CDR3, the DNA is TGTGCCAGCAGCTTTGGCCCCCAGGGGAACACTGAAGCTTTCTTT. It encodes CASSFGPQGNTEAFF.

This clonotype has only a few counts. The rearrangement joins TRBV5-1 to TRBJ2-1; TRBD2 matches at 9 bases. The V segment lost 4 bases and the J segment 4 bases; nucleotides outside the gene matches: 12. Germline V gene lookup returns CDR1 SGHRS and CDR2 YFSETQ. The CDR3 totals 17 residues. This CDR3 reads CASSPTKTSGSYNEQFF. The DNA for the CDR3 is TGCGCCAGCAGCCCTACAAAGACTAGCGGAAGTTACAATGAGCAGTTCTTC.

A few counts support this clonotype. The rearrangement uses TRBV7-8 and TRBJ2-7; a weak D match, TRBD2 (5 bases). The V gene lost 5 bases and the J gene lost 9 bases, with 26 bases spanning the gap. This CDR3 has 16 residues. Germline V CDR1 and CDR2: SGHVS, FQNEAQ. The CDR3 DNA is TGTGCCAGCAGCAAGAGGGTGGATATCCTTAACGCGGGGCAGTACGTC. Amino acids: CASSKRVDILNAGQYV.

This clonotype was recorded a few times. The J gene is TRBJ2-1, the V gene TRBV5-1, with D maybe TRBD2 (7 bases). Germline CDR1 and CDR2: SGHRS and YFSETQ. The germline V and J ends were trimmed by 5 bases and 4 bases, with 19 bases remaining between them. The CDR3 runs 16 residues. The CDR3 protein is CASSRDTAGAYNEQFF. DNA for the CDR3: TGCGCCAGCAGTCGCGATACGGCGGGGGCGTACAATGAGCAGTTCTTC.

V gene TRBV5-1 combines with J gene TRBJ2-7; D uncertain. Germline V CDR1 and CDR2: SGHRS, YFSETQ. The CDR3 is made up of 11 amino acids. V was shortened by 1 base and J by 6 bases, with 5 bases between the two germline ends. DNA of the CDR3: TGCGCCAGCAGCTTGCAGGTCGAGCAGTACGTC. Translating it yields CASSLQVEQYV.

The CDR3 here is CAWTPKDLRGTDEQYF. Written as DNA, the CDR3 is TGTGCCTGGACTCCAAAAGACCTCCGGGGAACGGACGAGCAGTACTTC. This rearrangement joins TRBV30 to TRBJ2-7; D is perhaps TRBD2 (5 bases). V lost 4 bases and J 5 bases, leaving 24 bases between the germline ends. The germline gives CDR1 GTSNPN, CDR2 SVGIG (reference sequence). The CDR3 loop spans 16 amino acids. Filled out from reference TRBV30 and TRBJ2-7, the complete variable domain reads SQTIHQWPATLVQPVGSPLSLECTVEGTSNPNLYWYRQAAGRGLQLLFYSVGIGQISSEVPQNLSASRPQDRQFILSSKKLLLSDSGFYLCAWTPKDLRGTDEQYFGPGTRLTVT.

V and J are TRBV12-3 or TRBV12-4 and TRBJ2-5; no definite D call. With 6 bases removed from V and 0 bases from J, the gap between germline ends came to 8 bases. The length of the CDR3 is 13 residues. CDR3 DNA: TGTGCCAGCAGACCGGACGACCAAGAGACCCAGTACTTC. Protein product: CASRPDDQETQYF.

This clonotype was seen at least ten times. This chain joins TRBV5-1 and TRBJ1-2, with D possibly being TRBD1 (6 bases). From germline, CDR1 is SGHRS and CDR2 YFSETQ. The CDR3 totals 15 residues. V lost 0 bases and J lost 2, with 11 bases in between. CDR3 amino acids: CASSLAGGLNYGYTF. The CDR3 nucleotides are TGCGCCAGCAGCTTGGCGGGGGGGCTGAACTATGGCTACACCTTC.

The gene calls are TRBV12-3 or TRBV12-4 and TRBJ1-2; 10 bases align to TRBD1. With V trimmed by 7 bases and J by 8 bases, 7 bases remained unmatched. The CDR3 length is 13 residues. CDR3 sequence (DNA): TGTGCCAGCACAATGGTGACAGGGGGCGGCTACACCTTC. Translating it yields CASTMVTGGGYTF.

This clonotype was seen a few times. The J gene is TRBJ2-1, the V gene TRBV7-3, with unresolved D. The CDR3 totals 11 residues. The germline V gene has CDR1 SGHTA and CDR2 FQGTGA. Trimming stripped 5 bases from V and 9 bases from J, with 8 bases between. CDR3 coding DNA: TGTGCCAGCAGCCTAAATGGTGAGCAGTTCTTC. It is translated as CASSLNGEQFF.

J is TRBJ2-7 and V is TRBV6-6; 7 bases agree with TRBD1. Germline V gives CDR1 MNHNY, CDR2 SVGAGI (reference sequence). V lost 8 bases and J lost 0; bases outside the gene matches: 4. The CDR3 is 13 residues long. CDR3 residues: CASGGQSSYEQYF. The DNA of the CDR3 is TGTGCCAGCGGGGGACAGAGCTCCTACGAGCAGTACTTC.

The V and J genes are TRBV6-2 or TRBV6-3 and TRBJ1-5; no clear D gene. The CDR3 runs to 14 residues. Per germline, CDR1 MNHEY and CDR2 SVGEGT. V was pared by 7 bases and J by 1 base, with 11 bases between. CDR3 nucleotides: TGTGCCAGCAAACGGGGAGCAAGCAATCAGCCCCAGCATTTT. Translating it yields CASKRGASNQPQHF.

This clonotype has a handful of counts. The chain has TRBV6-5 and TRBJ2-5, with 7 bases identical to TRBD1. CDR1 and CDR2 (germline): MNHEY, SVGAGI. V was pared by 6 bases and J by 5 bases, with 6 bases of the junction left unmatched. The CDR3 has 13 residues. DNA for the CDR3: TGTGCCAGCAGCCCGACAGGGCCGGAGACCCAGTACTTC. This encodes CASSPTGPETQYF.

The rearrangement uses TRBV6-1 and TRBJ2-2, with 9 bases aligning to TRBD2. The V gene end was trimmed by 10 bases and the J gene end by 3 bases; junction bases not matched to a gene: 12. The CDR3 is 16 amino acids. Looked up from germline, CDR1 is MNHNS and CDR2 is SASEGT. DNA for the CDR3: TGTGCCACCGCCCCATTAGCGGGGGTAGACACCGGGGAGCTGTTTTTT. This sequence encodes CATAPLAGVDTGELFF.

CDR3 bases: TGTGCCAGCACTGGCCCCGGGACAGGAAGTAACACCGGGGAGCTGTTTTTT. This translates into CASTGPGTGSNTGELFF. This rearrangement joins TRBV5-4 to TRBJ2-2, with 8 bases fitting TRBD1. Losses at the gene ends were 6 bases for V and 2 bases for J; bases not matched to a gene: 12. This CDR3 comprises 17 residues. From germline, CDR1 is SGHNT and CDR2 YYREEE (reference sequence).